Below are 8 T cell receptor beta chains sequenced from a single sample in a study of shared T cell receptors in the human thymus. The table came from immunoSEQ multiplex PCR; TCRdb's copy has only in-frame clones and leaves some out. The sample holds hundreds of thousands of clones, around 87% seen once. These data are also associated with another study on human thymus T cells.

What was sequenced was thymocytes. These receptors were obtained from a boy in the first two years of life with a congenital heart defect.

This chain uses TRBV28 with TRBJ2-1, with D uncertain. With 1 base removed from V and 2 bases from J, the gap between germline ends came to 12 bases. Germline V lookup: CDR1 MDHEN, CDR2 SYDVKM. This CDR3 region has 16 residues. In DNA, the CDR3 is TGTGCCAGCAGTTTATCGGAGTTTGGCCCCTACAATGAGCAGTTCTTC. Protein sequence: CASSLSEFGPYNEQFF.

The chain couples TRBV5-4 to TRBJ2-1, with TRBD2 identical over 14 bases. The CDR3 contains 19 residues. CDR1 is SGHNT and CDR2 is YYREEE in the germline V gene (reference sequence). Trimming took 1 base from V and 8 from J; bases not matched to a gene: 14. CDR3 in DNA: TGTGCCAGCAGCTTGTTGCCAAGACTAGCGGGAGGGCCTGGGGATGAGCAGTTCTTC. Translating it yields CASSLLPRLAGGPGDEQFF.

This chain joins TRBV5-6 and TRBJ1-2; D perhaps matches TRBD1 (6 bases). CDR1 and CDR2 (germline): SGHDT, YYEEEE. V was clipped by 3 bases and J by 14 bases, with 26 bases between them. This CDR3 is 15 amino acids long. CDR3 sequence reads: CASSSLQQGLMERTF. As DNA, the CDR3 is TGTGCCAGCAGCTCGTTGCAACAGGGTCTAATGGAAAGAACCTTC.

The genes are TRBV9 and TRBJ2-1; D remains unclear. Trimming pared 3 bases from V and 5 bases from J, leaving 6 bases between. This CDR3 has 12 amino acids. Germline V gene lookup returns CDR1 SGDLS and CDR2 YYNGEE. CDR3: CASSEENNEQFF. CDR3 nucleotides: TGTGCCAGCAGCGAAGAGAACAATGAGCAGTTCTTC.

V gene TRBV4-1 combines with J gene TRBJ2-7, with 13 bases aligning to TRBD2. The germline CDR1 and CDR2 sequences are MGHRA and YSYEKL. The CDR3 is 16 residues long. V shed 1 base and J 5 bases; nucleotides not matched to a gene: 5. CDR3 region: CASSQGGLAGADEQYF. As DNA, the CDR3 is TGCGCCAGCAGCCAAGGAGGACTAGCGGGAGCCGACGAGCAGTACTTC.

This rearrangement joins TRBV5-4 to TRBJ1-2; tentatively, D is TRBD1 (6 bases). With 5 bases removed from V and 6 bases from J, the gap between germline ends came to 26 bases. CDR3 size: 17 residues. Germline V gives CDR1 SGHNT, CDR2 YYREEE (reference sequence). CDR3 residues: CASSFPPVGGPLDGYTF. CDR3 sequence (DNA): TGTGCCAGCAGTTTCCCCCCCGTAGGGGGTCCCCTGGATGGCTACACCTTC.

The chain carries TRBV4-1 and TRBJ1-1, with D maybe TRBD1 (5 bases). From germline, CDR1 is MGHRA and CDR2 YSYEKL. Trimming removed 0 bases from V and 0 bases from J, with 8 bases in between. The CDR3 has 15 residues. The CDR3 bases are TGCGCCAGCAGCCAAGAGGCGACAGTGAACACTGAAGCTTTCTTT. Its translation: CASSQEATVNTEAFF.

The chain uses TRBV28 and TRBJ1-5; D is perhaps TRBD1 (6 bases). CDR1 is MDHEN, CDR2 SYDVKM, per germline. The CDR3 length is 16 residues. Trimming took off 5 bases at V and 1 base at J, with 15 bases between the two ends. The CDR3 sequence: CASSPPTGGSNQPQHF. Written as DNA, the CDR3 is TGTGCCAGCAGTCCGCCGACAGGAGGCAGCAATCAGCCCCAGCATTTT.